These T cell receptor beta chains were read from a single sample in a study of neoadjuvant nivolumab and ipilimumab in lung cancer. Assay used: immunoSEQ multiplex PCR; TCRdb lists only in-frame clones, some missing. The sample lists 25,000 to 35,000 clones, 90% seen once, with around 4.8% in the top ten. This specimen consisted of peripheral blood, obtained after neoadjuvant nivolumab, alone or with ipilimumab, at or shortly before surgery. All receptors derive from an adult with non-small cell lung cancer. Each CDR3 is given with its conserved first and last residue. A D gene is named only where the DNA matches it firmly. Clone sizes are given selectively: once, few, many, or a class where the clone is expanded.

-,TRBJ1-1,TRBV29-1,-,CSVAWGDDTEAFF,TGCAGCGTAGCTTGGGGCGATGACACTGAAGCTTTCTTT
few,TRBJ1-4,TRBV5-1,-,CASTPGPLSEKLFF,TGCGCCAGCACCCCGGGACCACTGAGTGAAAAACTGTTTTTT
-,TRBJ2-7,TRBV2,-,CASCSTRSSYEQYF,TGTGCCAGCTGCTCCACCAGGAGCTCCTACGAGCAGTACTTC
-,TRBJ2-1,TRBV6-1,-,CASSDYGRRSYNEQFF,TGTGCCAGCAGTGACTATGGCAGGCGCTCCTACAATGAGCAGTTCTTC
-,TRBJ2-7,TRBV7-9,-,CASSLSGQSSSYEQYF,TGTGCCAGCAGCTTATCCGGACAGAGTAGCTCCTACGAGCAGTACTTC
-,TRBJ2-2,TRBV11-1,-,CASSSGAGNTGELFF,TGTGCCAGCAGCTCAGGGGCGGGAAACACCGGGGAGCTGTTTTTT
-,TRBJ2-7,TRBV2,-,CASSEAPVSYEQYF,TGTGCCAGCAGTGAAGCGCCCGTTTCCTACGAGCAGTACTTC
-,TRBJ1-1,TRBV7-9,-,CASRKLRENTEAFF,TGTGCCAGCAGAAAGCTAAGGGAGAACACTGAAGCTTTCTTT
once,TRBJ1-1,TRBV6-1,TRBD1,CASRRTGGAAEAFF,TGTGCCAGCAGGAGGACAGGGGGCGCGGCTGAAGCTTTCTTT
-,TRBJ2-2,TRBV29-1,-,CSVRRSANTGELFF,TGCAGCGTCAGGCGGAGCGCGAACACCGGGGAGCTGTTTTTT
-,TRBJ2-1,TRBV29-1,TRBD1,CSVGRMPGTGIYNEQFF,TGCAGCGTTGGGCGAATGCCCGGGACAGGGATTTACAATGAGCAGTTCTTC
-,TRBJ2-2,TRBV5-1,-,CASSLAKAGQHTGELFF,TGCGCCAGCAGCTTGGCCAAGGCAGGGCAACACACCGGGGAGCTGTTTTTT
-,TRBJ1-1,TRBV7-9,TRBD1,CASSASDRRSTEAFF,TGTGCCAGCAGCGCCTCGGACAGGCGTTCCACTGAAGCTTTCTTT
-,TRBJ1-2,TRBV6-5,TRBD1,CASSYPAGGDYGYTF,TGTGCCAGCAGTTACCCGGCAGGGGGTGACTATGGCTACACCTTC
-,TRBJ2-3,TRBV9,TRBD2,CASSVGGSGGHTDTQYF,TGTGCCAGCAGCGTAGGAGGTAGCGGGGGACACACAGATACGCAGTATTTT